This TCR beta chain was identified during a study of blood T cell repertoires in COVID-19. In the original analysis: Quantification of nucleated cells was approximated via reference gene primer amplification. TCRdb's copy holds only in-frame clones and misses some; the assay was immunoSEQ multiplex PCR. V and J calls and clone size are as listed in that table; D and trimming were resolved from the DNA. Among about 210,000 clones listed, approximately 78% were seen once. The CDR3 consists of 15 residues. CDR1 is MNHEY and CDR2 is SMNVEV in the germline V gene (reference sequence). The J segment lost 2 bases and the V segment lost 7 bases, leaving 10 bases of the junction unmatched. The study drew participants aged about 18 to 95 years from around 24 US areas. Participants had their cohort set by participant-reported clinical history. Cohort 3 recovered donors had two negative PCRs, clearance, or symptom resolution.

This clonotype was obtained from a man aged 35-49 years who had recovered from COVID-19. V gene TRBV27 combines with J gene TRBJ2-7; 8 bases map to TRBD2. The specimen was PBMCs or T cells enriched from blood (not recorded which). In DNA form, the CDR3 reads TGTGCCAGCATGGATCGTCTAGCGGGCACCTACGAGCAGTACTTC. It encodes CASMDRLAGTYEQYF.